The clone carrying this T cell receptor (beta chain) has just one count. This CDR3 spans 18 amino acids. CDR1 is MNHEY, CDR2 SMNVEV, per germline (reference sequence). V trimming: 5 bases; J trimming: 2 bases; junction bases outside the gene matches: 13. Methods used by the authors: Using reference gene primer amplification, nucleated cell counts were estimated. The table came from immunoSEQ multiplex PCR; TCRdb's copy has only in-frame clones and leaves some out. The DNA gave D and trimming, while V, J and clone size come from that table. The sample includes around 140,000 clones, approximately 88% of them seen just once. The data were taken from a study of blood T cell repertoires in COVID-19. As for the study in general: From the United States, Italy and Spain came samples of acute and convalescent COVID-19. Sources were T cells, B-cell-depleted T cells, or PBMCs; the material itself was cDNA or gDNA.

This chain joins TRBV27 and TRBJ2-3; 10 bases align to TRBD2. The TCR originated in a human donor in a cohort sampled during active COVID-19. Sequencing was performed on peripheral blood. The CDR3 reads CASSPTRGLAGDTDTQYF. CDR3 DNA: TGTGCCAGCAGTCCAACCCGTGGCCTAGCGGGAGACACAGATACGCAGTATTTT.